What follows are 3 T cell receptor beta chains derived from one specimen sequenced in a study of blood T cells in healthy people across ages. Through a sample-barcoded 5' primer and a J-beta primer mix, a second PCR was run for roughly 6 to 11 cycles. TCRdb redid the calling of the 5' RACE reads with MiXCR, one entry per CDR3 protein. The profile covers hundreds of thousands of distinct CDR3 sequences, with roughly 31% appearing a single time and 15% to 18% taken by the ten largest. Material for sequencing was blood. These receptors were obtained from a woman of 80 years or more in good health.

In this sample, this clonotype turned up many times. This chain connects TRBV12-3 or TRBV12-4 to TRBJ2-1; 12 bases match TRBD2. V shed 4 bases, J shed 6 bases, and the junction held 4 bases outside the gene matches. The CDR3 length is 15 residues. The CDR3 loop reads CASSYPGLAGNEQFF. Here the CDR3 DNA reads TGTGCCAGCAGTTACCCGGGACTAGCGGGCAATGAGCAGTTCTTC.

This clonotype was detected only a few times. CDR3 residues: CASTRDSGNIQYF. The CDR3, as DNA: TGTGCCAGTACCAGGGACAGTGGAAACATTCAGTACTTC. The rearrangement uses TRBV19 and TRBJ2-4; 7 bases align to TRBD1. Germline V lookup: CDR1 LNHDA, CDR2 SQIVND (reference sequence). CDR3 length: 13 residues. The V gene end was trimmed by 7 bases and the J gene end by 6 bases; junction bases not matched to a gene: 6.

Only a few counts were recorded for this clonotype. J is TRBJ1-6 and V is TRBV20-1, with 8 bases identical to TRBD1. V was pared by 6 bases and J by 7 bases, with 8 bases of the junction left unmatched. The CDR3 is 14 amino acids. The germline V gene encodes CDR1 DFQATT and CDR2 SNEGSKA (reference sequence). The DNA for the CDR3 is TGCAGTGCCCCACGGACAGGGACGAATTCACCCCTCCACTTT. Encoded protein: CSAPRTGTNSPLHF.